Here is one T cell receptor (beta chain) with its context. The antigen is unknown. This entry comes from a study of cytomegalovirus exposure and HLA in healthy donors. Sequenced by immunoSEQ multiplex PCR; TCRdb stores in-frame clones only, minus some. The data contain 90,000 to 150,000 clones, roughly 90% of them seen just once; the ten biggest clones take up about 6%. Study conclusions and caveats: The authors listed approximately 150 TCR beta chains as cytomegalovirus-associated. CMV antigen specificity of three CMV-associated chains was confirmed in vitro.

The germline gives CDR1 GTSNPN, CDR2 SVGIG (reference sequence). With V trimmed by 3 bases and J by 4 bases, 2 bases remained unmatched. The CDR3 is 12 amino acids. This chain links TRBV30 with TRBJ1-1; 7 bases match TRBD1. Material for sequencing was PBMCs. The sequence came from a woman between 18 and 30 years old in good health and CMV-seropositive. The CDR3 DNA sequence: TGTGCCTGGAGCCCAGGGGGCACTGAAGCTTTCTTT. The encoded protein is CAWSPGGTEAFF.